The source of this T cell receptor beta chain is a study of PD-1 blockade in classical Hodgkin lymphoma. Study conclusions and caveats: Patients who responded completely had about the same baseline diversity as newly diagnosed patients.

Germline V gene sequence: CDR1 SGDLS, CDR2 YYNGEE. The V and J ends lost 0 bases and 10 bases respectively, with 8 bases between them. The CDR3 is 13 residues long. After autologous stem cell transplantation all patients relapsed, and prior brentuximab vedotin exposure differed between cohorts. Patients' outcomes at their best amounted to complete response, partial response or progressive disease. This clone was observed once. What it binds is unknown. Some clones are missing from TCRdb's copy, which holds only in-frame ones; the method was immunoSEQ multiplex PCR. The table records under 15,000 clones, around 77% of them present only once.

This specimen was peripheral blood mononuclear cells (PBMCs), taken at baseline. The clonotype comes from a human donor with classical Hodgkin lymphoma. The chain employs TRBV9 and TRBJ1-6; D ambiguous. The CDR3 loop reads CASSVASGSPLHF. The CDR3 DNA reads as TGTGCCAGCAGCGTAGCCTCGGGGTCACCCCTCCACTTT.